This T cell receptor beta chain was captured by sequencing in a study of shared clonotypes between healthy human individuals. Details on this clone: The antigen is undetermined.

Study results and caveats: The authors sampled blood alone, and tissue repertoires likely differ. Sequencing depth was expected to affect clonotype sharing among donors.

The assay was carried out at the deep level. Replicate PCRs from sorted subsets contained around 200 ng DNA, which is around 30,000 T cell genomes. The method was immunoSEQ multiplex PCR; TCRdb's version includes in-frame clones alone and lacks a portion of them. The table includes around 1.9 million clones, 93% detected once. The CDR3 sequence is 15 residues long. V was clipped by 7 bases and J by 5 bases; unmatched bases: 13. The germline V gene has CDR1 SNHLY and CDR2 FYNNEI. In the naive CD8 group, cells lacked CD45RO and were positively selected for CCR7, so terminally differentiated effector memory CD45RA+ cells were left out.

The chain couples TRBV2 to TRBJ2-5; 7 bases agree with TRBD2. The specimen sequenced was naive CD8+ T cells from PBMCs. The sequence was collected from a man between 18 and 29 years old in good health. Some clones in this sample may be carry-over from other donors' samples. In DNA, the CDR3 is TGTGCCAGCAATCCTGAACCGAGCGGGGAGGAGACCCAGTACTTC. Translation: CASNPEPSGEETQYF.